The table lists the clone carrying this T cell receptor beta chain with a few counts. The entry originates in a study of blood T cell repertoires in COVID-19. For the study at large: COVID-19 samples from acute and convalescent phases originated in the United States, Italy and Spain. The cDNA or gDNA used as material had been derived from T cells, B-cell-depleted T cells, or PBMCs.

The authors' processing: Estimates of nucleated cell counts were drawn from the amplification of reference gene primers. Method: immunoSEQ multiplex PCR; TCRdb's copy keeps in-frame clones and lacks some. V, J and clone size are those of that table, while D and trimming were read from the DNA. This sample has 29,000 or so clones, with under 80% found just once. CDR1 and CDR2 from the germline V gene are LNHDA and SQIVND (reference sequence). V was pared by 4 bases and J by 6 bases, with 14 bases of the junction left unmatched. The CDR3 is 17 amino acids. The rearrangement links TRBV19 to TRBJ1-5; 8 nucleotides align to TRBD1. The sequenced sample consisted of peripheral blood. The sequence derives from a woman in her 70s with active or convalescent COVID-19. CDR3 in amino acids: CASSNGRGPPQGQPQHF. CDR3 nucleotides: TGTGCCAGTAGTAATGGCAGGGGGCCGCCTCAGGGTCAGCCCCAGCATTTT.